This T cell receptor beta chain was recorded in a study of shared clonotypes between healthy human individuals. General study points: Rarefaction gave evidence that sorted-subset sequencing remained incomplete despite large depth.

The CDR3 contains 15 residues. Germline V gene data show CDR1 as SGHDT and CDR2 as YYEEEE. V was pared by 4 bases and J by 3 bases, with 15 bases between. Libraries were prepared by immunoSEQ multiplex PCR; TCRdb keeps only in-frame clonotypes and omits some of them. Here the sample spans 2 million to 2.5 million clones, around 92% being singletons. About this clone itself: Its antigen is as yet unknown.

This sequence joins TRBV5-6 and TRBJ2-3; tentatively, D is TRBD2 (7 bases). Material for sequencing was naive CD4+ T cells from PBMCs. Specified subset: CD45RA+ positively selected. This receptor was taken from a young man in good health. Some clones in this sample may be carry-over from other donors' samples. In DNA, the CDR3 is TGTGCCAGCAGCCCAACCGGGGGGCGGACAGATACGCAGTATTTT. Translating gives CASSPTGGRTDTQYF.